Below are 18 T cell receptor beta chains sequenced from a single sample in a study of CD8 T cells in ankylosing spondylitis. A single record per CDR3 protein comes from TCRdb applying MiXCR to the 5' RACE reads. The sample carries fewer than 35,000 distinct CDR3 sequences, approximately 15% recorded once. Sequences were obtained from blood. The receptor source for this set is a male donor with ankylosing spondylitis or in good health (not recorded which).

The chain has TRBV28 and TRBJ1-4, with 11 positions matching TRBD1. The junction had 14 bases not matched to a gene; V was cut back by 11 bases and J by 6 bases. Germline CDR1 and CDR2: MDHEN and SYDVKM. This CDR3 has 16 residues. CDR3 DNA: TGTGCCGCTAGGACGGGGACAGGGGGTTTGTATGAAAAACTGTTTTTT. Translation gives CAARTGTGGLYEKLFF. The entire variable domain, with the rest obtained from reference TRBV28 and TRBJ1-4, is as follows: DVKVTQSSRYLVKRTGEKVFLECVQDMDHENMFWYRQDPGLGLRLIYFSYDVKMKEKGDIPEGYSVSREKKERFSLILESASTNQTSMYLCAARTGTGGLYEKLFFGSGTQLSVL.

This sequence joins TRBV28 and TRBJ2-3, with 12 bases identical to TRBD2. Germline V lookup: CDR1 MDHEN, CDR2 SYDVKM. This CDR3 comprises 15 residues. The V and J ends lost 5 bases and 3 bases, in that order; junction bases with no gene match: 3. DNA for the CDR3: TGTGCCAGCAGTCCTCTAGCGGGAGGGACAGATACGCAGTATTTT. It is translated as CASSPLAGGTDTQYF.

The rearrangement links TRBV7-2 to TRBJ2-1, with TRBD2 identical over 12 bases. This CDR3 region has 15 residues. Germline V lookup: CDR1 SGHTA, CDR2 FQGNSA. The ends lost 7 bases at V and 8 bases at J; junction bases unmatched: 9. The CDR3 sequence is CASTSTSGSYDEQFF. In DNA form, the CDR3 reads TGTGCCAGCACCTCGACTAGCGGGAGCTATGATGAGCAGTTCTTC.

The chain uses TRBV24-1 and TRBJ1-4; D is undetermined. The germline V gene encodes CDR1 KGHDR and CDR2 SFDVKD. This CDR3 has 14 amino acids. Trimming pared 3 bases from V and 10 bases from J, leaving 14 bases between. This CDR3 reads CATSDTGKGGKLFF. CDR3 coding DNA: TGTGCCACCAGTGATACCGGAAAAGGCGGAAAACTGTTTTTT.

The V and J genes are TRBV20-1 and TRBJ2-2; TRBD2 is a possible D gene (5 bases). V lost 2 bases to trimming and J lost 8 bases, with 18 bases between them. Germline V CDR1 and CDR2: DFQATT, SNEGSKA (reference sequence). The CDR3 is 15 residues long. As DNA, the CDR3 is TGCAGTGCTAGACCCGTTAGCTCGCCGGGGGGGGAGCTGTTTTTT. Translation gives CSARPVSSPGGELFF.

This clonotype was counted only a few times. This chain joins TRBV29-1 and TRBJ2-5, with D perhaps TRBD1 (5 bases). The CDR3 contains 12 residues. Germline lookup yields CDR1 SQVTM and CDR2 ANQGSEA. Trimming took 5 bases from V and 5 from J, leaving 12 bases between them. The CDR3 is CSVISNRETQYF. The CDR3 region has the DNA TGCAGCGTTATCTCTAACAGGGAGACCCAGTACTTC.

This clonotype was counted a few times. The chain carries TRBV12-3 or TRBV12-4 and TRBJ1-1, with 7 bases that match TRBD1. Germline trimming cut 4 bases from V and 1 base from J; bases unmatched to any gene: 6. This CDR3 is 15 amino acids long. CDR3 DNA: TGTGCCAGCAGTTCCACGGGACAGAGGAACACTGAAGCTTTCTTT. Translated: CASSSTGQRNTEAFF.

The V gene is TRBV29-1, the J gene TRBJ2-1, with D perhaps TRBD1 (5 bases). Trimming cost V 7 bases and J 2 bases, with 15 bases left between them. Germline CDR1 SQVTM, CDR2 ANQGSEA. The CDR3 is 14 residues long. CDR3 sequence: CSAMTAFPYNEQFF. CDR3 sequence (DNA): TGCAGCGCCATGACAGCGTTCCCCTACAATGAGCAGTTCTTC.

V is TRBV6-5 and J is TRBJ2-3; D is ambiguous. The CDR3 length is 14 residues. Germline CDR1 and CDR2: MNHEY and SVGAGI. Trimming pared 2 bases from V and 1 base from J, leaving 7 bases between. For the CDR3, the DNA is TGTGCCAGCAGTTACGCTCCCGGCACAGATACGCAGTATTTT. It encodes CASSYAPGTDTQYF.

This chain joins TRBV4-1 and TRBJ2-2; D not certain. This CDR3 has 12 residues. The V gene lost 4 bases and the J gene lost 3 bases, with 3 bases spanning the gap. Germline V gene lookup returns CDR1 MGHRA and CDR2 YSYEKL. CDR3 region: CASSLYTGELFF. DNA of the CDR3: TGCGCCAGCAGCCTTTACACCGGGGAGCTGTTTTTT.

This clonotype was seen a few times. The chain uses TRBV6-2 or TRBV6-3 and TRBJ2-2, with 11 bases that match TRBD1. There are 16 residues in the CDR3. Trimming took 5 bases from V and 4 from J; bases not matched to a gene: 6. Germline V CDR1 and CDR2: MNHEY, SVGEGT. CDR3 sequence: CASSPGTGGFTGELFF. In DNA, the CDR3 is TGTGCCAGCAGTCCCGGGACAGGGGGTTTCACCGGGGAGCTGTTTTTT.

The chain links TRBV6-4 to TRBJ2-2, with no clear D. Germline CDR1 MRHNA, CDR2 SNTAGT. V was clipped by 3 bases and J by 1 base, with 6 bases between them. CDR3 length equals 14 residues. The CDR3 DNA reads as TGTGCCAGCAGTGATCAGCAGAACACCGGGGAGCTGTTTTTT. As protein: CASSDQQNTGELFF.

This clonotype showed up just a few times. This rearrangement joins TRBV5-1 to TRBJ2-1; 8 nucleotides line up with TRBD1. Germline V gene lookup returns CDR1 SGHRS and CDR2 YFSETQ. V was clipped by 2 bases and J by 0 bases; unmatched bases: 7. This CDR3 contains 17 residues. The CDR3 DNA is TGCGCCAGCAGCTTTCGGACAGGGCTCAGCTCCTACAATGAGCAGTTCTTC. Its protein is CASSFRTGLSSYNEQFF. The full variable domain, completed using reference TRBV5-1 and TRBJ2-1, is KAGVTQTPRYLIKTRGQQVTLSCSPISGHRSVSWYQQTPGQGLQFLFEYFSETQRNKGNFPGRFSGRQFSNSRSEMNVSTLELGDSALYLCASSFRTGLSSYNEQFFGPGTRLTVL.

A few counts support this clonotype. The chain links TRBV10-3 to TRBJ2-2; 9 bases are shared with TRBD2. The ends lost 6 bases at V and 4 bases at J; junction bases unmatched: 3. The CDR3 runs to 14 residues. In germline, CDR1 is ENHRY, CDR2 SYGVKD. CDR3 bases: TGTGCCATCAGCGTACTAGCGGGCACCGGGGAGCTGTTTTTT. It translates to CAISVLAGTGELFF.

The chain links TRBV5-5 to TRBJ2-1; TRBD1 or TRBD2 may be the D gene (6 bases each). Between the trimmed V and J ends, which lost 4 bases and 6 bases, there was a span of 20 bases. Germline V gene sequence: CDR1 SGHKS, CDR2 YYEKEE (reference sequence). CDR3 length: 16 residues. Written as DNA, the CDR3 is TGTGCCAGCAGCCGAAAACAGGGAGGTATGGGCAATGAGCAGTTCTTC. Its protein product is CASSRKQGGMGNEQFF.

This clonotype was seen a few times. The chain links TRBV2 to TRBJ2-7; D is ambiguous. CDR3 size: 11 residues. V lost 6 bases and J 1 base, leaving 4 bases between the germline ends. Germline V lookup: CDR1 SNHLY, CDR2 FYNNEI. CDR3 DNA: TGTGCCAGCAGGGAGTCCTACGAGCAGTACGTC. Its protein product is CASRESYEQYV.

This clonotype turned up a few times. The CDR3 DNA reads as TGTGCCAGCAAACCCAGGGGCCTGGGCGGAAACACCATATATTTT. It yields the protein CASKPRGLGGNTIYF. The chain links TRBV6-6 to TRBJ1-3, with a possible D match to TRBD1 (6 bases). The CDR3 runs 15 residues. The V end lost 7 bases, the J end lost 4 bases, and 17 bases lay between the germline ends. Looked up from germline, CDR1 is MNHNY and CDR2 is SVGAGI (reference sequence).

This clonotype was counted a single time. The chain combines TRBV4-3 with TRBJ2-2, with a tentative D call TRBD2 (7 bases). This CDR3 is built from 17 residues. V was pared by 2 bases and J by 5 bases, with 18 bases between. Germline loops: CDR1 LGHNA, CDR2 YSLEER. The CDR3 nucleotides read TGCGCCAGCAGCCAAAAAGGAGGGGGGGCTAATACCGGGGAGCTGTTTTTT. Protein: CASSQKGGGANTGELFF.